Listed below are T cell receptor beta chains from one sample, sequenced in a study of a mutant IDH1 vaccine in newly diagnosed glioma. Assay: immunoSEQ multiplex PCR; the TCRdb copy retains only in-frame clones and omits some. Counted here are roughly 60,000 clones, roughly 74% occurring once; the ten biggest clones make up 4.5% to 5%. For these TCRs, the target antigens are not known. The sample consisted of PBMCs, taken from a glioma patient whose treatment included an IDH1 peptide vaccine. These receptors were collected from a man in his forties or fifties with glioma. Each CDR3 is given with its conserved first and last residue. The D gene is left open where the match is weak. Where a row states a size, it is once, few, many or the class of an expanded clone; other rows omit it.

D gene: TRBD1
V gene: TRBV6-1
J gene: TRBJ2-7
clone size: NA
CDR3 DNA: TGTGCCAGCAGATTCGTACAGGGGCCCTACGAGCAGTACTTC
CDR3 protein: CASRFVQGPYEQYF

D gene: TRBD1
V gene: TRBV6-5
J gene: TRBJ1-2
clone size: NA
CDR3 DNA: TGTGCCAGCAAAGGACAGGGAAAACAAGATGGCTACACCTTC
CDR3 protein: CASKGQGKQDGYTF

D gene: NA
V gene: TRBV15
J gene: TRBJ2-4
clone size: once
CDR3 DNA: TGTGCCACCAGCCGCGAACGACTAGTAGACATTCAGTACTTC
CDR3 protein: CATSRERLVDIQYF

D gene: NA
V gene: TRBV2
J gene: TRBJ2-2
clone size: NA
CDR3 DNA: TGTGCCACCATCGGGACCGTCGCGAACACCGGGGAGCTGTTTTTT
CDR3 protein: CATIGTVANTGELFF

D gene: NA
V gene: TRBV5-4
J gene: TRBJ1-1
clone size: NA
CDR3 DNA: TGTGCCAGCAGCCCAGGGACTCCCTTGAACACTGAAGCTTTCTTT
CDR3 protein: CASSPGTPLNTEAFF

D gene: NA
V gene: TRBV5-1
J gene: TRBJ1-1
clone size: NA
CDR3 DNA: TGCGCCAGCAGCTTTCAAGACAGGGAAGCTTTCTTT
CDR3 protein: CASSFQDREAFF

D gene: NA
V gene: TRBV6-1
J gene: TRBJ1-5
clone size: once
CDR3 DNA: TGTGCCAGCCGGCTGGGGGTTCCTAATCAGCCCCAGCATTTT
CDR3 protein: CASRLGVPNQPQHF

D gene: NA
V gene: TRBV19
J gene: TRBJ1-2
clone size: NA
CDR3 DNA: TGTGCCAGTAGTACTGGGGCGATTGGCTACACCTTC
CDR3 protein: CASSTGAIGYTF

D gene: TRBD1
V gene: TRBV4-1
J gene: TRBJ2-7
clone size: NA
CDR3 DNA: TGCGCCAGCAGCCACCCGGACAGGGACGAGCAGTACTTC
CDR3 protein: CASSHPDRDEQYF

D gene: NA
V gene: TRBV7-9
J gene: TRBJ1-2
clone size: NA
CDR3 DNA: TGTGCCAGCAGCTTAGTGGGCGCGGGGCCGGATGGCTACACCTTC
CDR3 protein: CASSLVGAGPDGYTF

D gene: NA
V gene: TRBV1
J gene: TRBJ2-1
clone size: NA
CDR3 DNA: TGCACCAGCAGCCTTTTTACGGCCCTAGGTCCCTCCAATGAGCAGTTCTTC
CDR3 protein: CTSSLFTALGPSNEQFF

D gene: TRBD1
V gene: TRBV4-2
J gene: TRBJ1-2
clone size: few
CDR3 DNA: TGTGCCAGCAGCCAGGGACAGGGGATTAACTATGGCTACACCTTC
CDR3 protein: CASSQGQGINYGYTF

D gene: TRBD2
V gene: TRBV13
J gene: TRBJ2-7
clone size: NA
CDR3 DNA: TGTGCCAGCAGCGCGGCGGGGGGCGGAAGGTACGAGCAGTACTTC
CDR3 protein: CASSAAGGGRYEQYF

D gene: NA
V gene: TRBV10-3
J gene: TRBJ1-5
clone size: NA
CDR3 DNA: TGTGCCGTAAGTAGTAGCAATCAGCCCCAGCATTTT
CDR3 protein: CAVSSSNQPQHF

D gene: NA
V gene: TRBV30
J gene: TRBJ1-2
clone size: few
CDR3 DNA: TGTGCCTGGAGAAAGGACTATGGCTACACCTTC
CDR3 protein: CAWRKDYGYTF

D gene: TRBD1
V gene: TRBV27
J gene: TRBJ1-5
clone size: NA
CDR3 DNA: TGTGCCAGCAGTTCCTACGGGACAGGGGTTAATCAGCCCCAGCATTTT
CDR3 protein: CASSSYGTGVNQPQHF

D gene: NA
V gene: TRBV5-6
J gene: TRBJ1-2
clone size: NA
CDR3 DNA: TGTGCCAGCAGCCTACGGCGCGAGAGCTACACCTTC
CDR3 protein: CASSLRRESYTF

D gene: TRBD1
V gene: TRBV9
J gene: TRBJ2-1
clone size: NA
CDR3 DNA: TGTGCCAGCAGCGCCGGTTCATCCAGGGGGAATGAGCAGTTCTTC
CDR3 protein: CASSAGSSRGNEQFF

D gene: TRBD1
V gene: TRBV7-9
J gene: TRBJ1-4
clone size: NA
CDR3 DNA: TGTGCCAGCAGCTTTTACAGGGGGGCTAATGAAAAACTGTTTTTT
CDR3 protein: CASSFYRGANEKLFF

D gene: NA
V gene: TRBV25-1
J gene: TRBJ1-5
clone size: NA
CDR3 DNA: TGTGCCAGCAGTCTTGGGGGGGAACCCAATCAGCCCCAGCATTTT
CDR3 protein: CASSLGGEPNQPQHF

D gene: NA
V gene: TRBV4-1
J gene: TRBJ1-4
clone size: NA
CDR3 DNA: TGCGCCAGCAGCCAAGGTCGAGGGGTTGGTGAAAAACTGTTTTTT
CDR3 protein: CASSQGRGVGEKLFF

D gene: NA
V gene: TRBV2
J gene: TRBJ2-2
clone size: few
CDR3 DNA: TGTGCCAGCAGTGAAGGGAGAGGGCCCGGGGAGCTGTTTTTT
CDR3 protein: CASSEGRGPGELFF

D gene: TRBD1
V gene: TRBV29-1
J gene: TRBJ2-3
clone size: NA
CDR3 DNA: TGCAGCGCCAATGGTCGGACAGGCGCCACAGATACGCAGTATTTT
CDR3 protein: CSANGRTGATDTQYF

D gene: NA
V gene: TRBV2
J gene: TRBJ2-3
clone size: NA
CDR3 DNA: TGTGCCAGCAGCGGAGACGGGCTCGTTGCAGATACGCAGTATTTT
CDR3 protein: CASSGDGLVADTQYF

D gene: TRBD1
V gene: TRBV9
J gene: TRBJ1-4
clone size: NA
CDR3 DNA: TGTGCCAGCAGCCCCGGGGGACAGAGTCCCGGAAAACTGTTTTTT
CDR3 protein: CASSPGGQSPGKLFF

D gene: TRBD1
V gene: TRBV13
J gene: TRBJ2-3
clone size: NA
CDR3 DNA: TGTGCCAGCAGCCCCCAGGGGGTCGAGGCAGATACGCAGTATTTT
CDR3 protein: CASSPQGVEADTQYF

D gene: TRBD1
V gene: TRBV30
J gene: TRBJ1-5
clone size: few
CDR3 DNA: TGTGCCTGGAGTTTCGGGGACAGGGGTGATGGCAATCAGCCCCAGCATTTT
CDR3 protein: CAWSFGDRGDGNQPQHF

D gene: NA
V gene: TRBV28
J gene: TRBJ2-2
clone size: NA
CDR3 DNA: TGTGCCAGCGAACAGAGGAACACCGGGGAGCTGTTTTTT
CDR3 protein: CASEQRNTGELFF

D gene: TRBD1
V gene: TRBV11-2
J gene: TRBJ1-6
clone size: NA
CDR3 DNA: TGTGCCAGCAGCTCGACAGGGGGCCGGAGTAATTCACCCCTCCACTTT
CDR3 protein: CASSSTGGRSNSPLHF

D gene: TRBD1
V gene: TRBV5-4
J gene: TRBJ2-2
clone size: NA
CDR3 DNA: TGTGCCAGCAGCTTGTCGGGACAGGGGATTCCGGGGGAGCTGTTTTTT
CDR3 protein: CASSLSGQGIPGELFF

D gene: NA
V gene: TRBV7-9
J gene: TRBJ2-2
clone size: NA
CDR3 DNA: TGTGCCAGCAGCTTAGGAGGGCCGAACACCGGGGAGCTGTTTTTT
CDR3 protein: CASSLGGPNTGELFF

D gene: TRBD1
V gene: TRBV27
J gene: TRBJ1-2
clone size: once
CDR3 DNA: TGTGCCAGCAGTTTAAGGGCAGGGGGCTATGGCTACACCTTC
CDR3 protein: CASSLRAGGYGYTF

D gene: NA
V gene: TRBV5-1
J gene: TRBJ2-7
clone size: NA
CDR3 DNA: TGCGCCAGCAGCTTGGAGGCCGTCTCCTACGAGCAGTACTTC
CDR3 protein: CASSLEAVSYEQYF

D gene: NA
V gene: TRBV27
J gene: TRBJ2-2
clone size: few
CDR3 DNA: TGTGCCAGCAGTCCAGGGGTGAGGAACGGGGAGCTGTTTTTT
CDR3 protein: CASSPGVRNGELFF

D gene: NA
V gene: TRBV6-1
J gene: TRBJ1-1
clone size: few
CDR3 DNA: TGTGCCAGCAGTGTGGGCAGTACAGAAGCTTTCTTT
CDR3 protein: CASSVGSTEAFF

D gene: NA
V gene: TRBV9
J gene: TRBJ1-2
clone size: NA
CDR3 DNA: TGTGCCAGCAGCGTGACAGACTATGGCTACACCTTC
CDR3 protein: CASSVTDYGYTF

D gene: NA
V gene: TRBV5-6
J gene: TRBJ1-5
clone size: NA
CDR3 DNA: TGTGCCAGGTCTTCTTGGGCCCAGCATTTT
CDR3 protein: CARSSWAQHF

D gene: NA
V gene: TRBV5-1
J gene: TRBJ1-6
clone size: NA
CDR3 DNA: TGCGCCAGCAGCTTGGCGGGGCTGGATTCACCCCTCCACTTT
CDR3 protein: CASSLAGLDSPLHF

D gene: NA
V gene: TRBV4-1
J gene: TRBJ2-2
clone size: NA
CDR3 DNA: TGCGCCAGCAGCCGGGGAACAGCGAACACCGGGGAGCTGTTTTTT
CDR3 protein: CASSRGTANTGELFF

D gene: NA
V gene: TRBV6-1
J gene: TRBJ1-1
clone size: NA
CDR3 DNA: TGTGCCAGCAGTGAACTAAGAGGGAACACTGAAGCTTTCTTT
CDR3 protein: CASSELRGNTEAFF

D gene: TRBD1
V gene: TRBV7-9
J gene: TRBJ2-3
clone size: NA
CDR3 DNA: TGTGCCAGCAGCTCTCTGGACAGGTTCATCGTTACGCAGTATTTT
CDR3 protein: CASSSLDRFIVTQYF

D gene: TRBD2
V gene: TRBV27
J gene: TRBJ2-1
clone size: NA
CDR3 DNA: TGTGCCAGCAGGCGGGGGTCCTACAATGAGCAGTTCTTC
CDR3 protein: CASRRGSYNEQFF

D gene: NA
V gene: TRBV7-6
J gene: TRBJ1-5
clone size: once
CDR3 DNA: TGTGCCAGCAGCTTAGGGGGGGGAATTCAGCCCCAGCATTTT
CDR3 protein: CASSLGGGIQPQHF

D gene: TRBD1
V gene: TRBV10-3
J gene: TRBJ1-2
clone size: NA
CDR3 DNA: TGTGCCATCAGTGAGTCACGACAGGGTGGAGGGTTTGTCTATGGCTACACCTTC
CDR3 protein: CAISESRQGGGFVYGYTF